This TCR beta chain emerged from a study of T-cell reconstitution after alpha-beta-depleted transplantation in children. The study, taken as a whole, reports: About two months after transplant, alpha-beta T cells reportedly came from several hundred expanded graft clones. A year post-transplant, T-cell counts and diversity derived mostly from newly produced T cells.

Comment on this clonotype: Its cognate antigen is unknown. The junction shows a germline mismatch at one end, possibly a read error.

Using unique molecular identifiers, the investigators prepared the TCRbeta library. From the PCR reads, TCRdb called clonotypes with MiXCR, one entry per CDR3 protein. Here the sample spans a few thousand distinct CDR3 sequences, roughly 24% being singletons. The sequenced sample was PBMCs, mostly from graft donor cells, obtained 60 days after TCRalphabeta/CD19-depleted stem cell transplant. The clonotype comes from a boy in the first two years of life who had a stem cell transplant for acute myeloid leukemia, so the T cells may come from the graft donor.

For the CDR3, the DNA is TGTGCCACCAGCCAAGAGGTCGGCGCAGGTGCGGCTCCTAATCAGCCCCAGCATTTT. Its protein is CATSQEVGAGAAPNQPQHF. V and J are TRBV3-1 and TRBJ1-5, with no clear D. The germline gives CDR1 LGHDT, CDR2 YNNKEL (reference sequence). The CDR3 covers 19 residues.